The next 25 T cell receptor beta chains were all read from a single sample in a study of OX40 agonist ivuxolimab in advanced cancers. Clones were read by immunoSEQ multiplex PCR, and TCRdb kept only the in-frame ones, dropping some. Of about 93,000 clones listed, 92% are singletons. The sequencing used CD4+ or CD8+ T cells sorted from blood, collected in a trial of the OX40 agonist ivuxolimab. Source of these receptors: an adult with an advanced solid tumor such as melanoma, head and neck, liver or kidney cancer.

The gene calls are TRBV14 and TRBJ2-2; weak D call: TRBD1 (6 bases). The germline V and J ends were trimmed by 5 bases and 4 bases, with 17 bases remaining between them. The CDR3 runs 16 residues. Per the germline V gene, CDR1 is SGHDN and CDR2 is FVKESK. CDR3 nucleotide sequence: TGTGCCAGCAGCGTCGTAACAGGGCTTGCCACCGGGGAGCTGTTTTTT. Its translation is CASSVVTGLATGELFF.

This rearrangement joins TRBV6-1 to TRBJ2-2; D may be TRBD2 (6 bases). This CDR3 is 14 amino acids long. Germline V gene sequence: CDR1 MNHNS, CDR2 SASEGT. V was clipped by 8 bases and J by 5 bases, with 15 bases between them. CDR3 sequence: CASWLGGWTGELFF. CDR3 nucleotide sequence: TGTGCCAGCTGGTTGGGGGGATGGACCGGGGAGCTGTTTTTT.

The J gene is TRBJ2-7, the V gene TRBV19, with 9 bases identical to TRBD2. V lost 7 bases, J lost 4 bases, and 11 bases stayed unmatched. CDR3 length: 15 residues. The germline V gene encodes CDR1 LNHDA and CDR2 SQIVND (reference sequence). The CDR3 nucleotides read TGTGCCAGTAAGTCGGCTAGCGGGAAAAATTACGAGCAGTACTTC. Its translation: CASKSASGKNYEQYF.

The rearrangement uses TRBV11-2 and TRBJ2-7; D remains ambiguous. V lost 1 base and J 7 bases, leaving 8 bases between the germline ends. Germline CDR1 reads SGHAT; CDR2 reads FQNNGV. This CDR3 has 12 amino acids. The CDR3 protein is CASSLVSGEQYF. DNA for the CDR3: TGTGCCAGCAGCTTAGTCTCCGGGGAGCAGTACTTC.

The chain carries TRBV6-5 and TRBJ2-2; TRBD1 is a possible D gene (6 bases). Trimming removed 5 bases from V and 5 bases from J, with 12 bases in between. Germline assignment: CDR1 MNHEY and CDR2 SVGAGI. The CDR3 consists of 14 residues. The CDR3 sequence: CASSKSTGTGELFF. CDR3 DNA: TGTGCCAGCAGTAAGAGTACAGGGACCGGGGAGCTGTTTTTT.

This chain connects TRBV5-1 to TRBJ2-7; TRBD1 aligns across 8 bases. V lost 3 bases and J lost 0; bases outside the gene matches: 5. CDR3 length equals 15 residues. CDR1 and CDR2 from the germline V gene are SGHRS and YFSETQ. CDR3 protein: CASSSGQASSYEQYF. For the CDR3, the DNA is TGCGCCAGCAGCTCGGGACAGGCGAGCTCCTACGAGCAGTACTTC.

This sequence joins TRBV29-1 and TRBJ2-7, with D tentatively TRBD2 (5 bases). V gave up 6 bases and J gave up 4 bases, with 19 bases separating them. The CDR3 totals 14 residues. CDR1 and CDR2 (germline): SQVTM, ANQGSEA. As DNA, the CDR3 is TGCAGCGTGAAGACGGAGGAAGAGTCTTACGAGCAGTACTTC. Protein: CSVKTEEESYEQYF.

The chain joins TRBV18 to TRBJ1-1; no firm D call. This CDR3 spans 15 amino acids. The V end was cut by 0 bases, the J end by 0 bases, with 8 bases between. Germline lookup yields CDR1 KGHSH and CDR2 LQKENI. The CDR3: CASSPPNGMNTEAFF. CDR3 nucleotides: TGTGCCAGCTCACCACCGAACGGAATGAACACTGAAGCTTTCTTT.

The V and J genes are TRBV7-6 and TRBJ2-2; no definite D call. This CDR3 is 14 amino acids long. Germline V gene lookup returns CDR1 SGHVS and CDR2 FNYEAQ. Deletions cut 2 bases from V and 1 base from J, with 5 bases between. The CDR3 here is CASSLSGNTGELFF. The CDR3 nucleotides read TGTGCCAGCAGCTTATCAGGGAACACCGGGGAGCTGTTTTTT.

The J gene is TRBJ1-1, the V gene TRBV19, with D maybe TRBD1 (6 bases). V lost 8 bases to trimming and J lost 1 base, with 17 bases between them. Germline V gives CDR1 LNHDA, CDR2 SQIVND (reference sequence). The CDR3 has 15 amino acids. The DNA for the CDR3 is TGTGCCAGTCGCGACGGGGGGCTGGGGAACACTGAAGCTTTCTTT. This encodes CASRDGGLGNTEAFF. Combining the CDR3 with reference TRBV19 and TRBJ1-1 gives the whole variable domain DGGITQSPKYLFRKEGQNVTLSCEQNLNHDAMYWYRQDPGQGLRLIYYSQIVNDFQKGDIAEGYSVSREKKESFPLTVTSAQKNPTAFYLCASRDGGLGNTEAFFGQGTRLTVV.

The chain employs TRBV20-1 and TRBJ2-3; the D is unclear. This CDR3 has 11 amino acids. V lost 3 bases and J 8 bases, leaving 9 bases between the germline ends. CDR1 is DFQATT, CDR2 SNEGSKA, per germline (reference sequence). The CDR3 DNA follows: TGCAGTGCTAGTGAACCGGGTACGCAGTATTTT. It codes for CSASEPGTQYF.

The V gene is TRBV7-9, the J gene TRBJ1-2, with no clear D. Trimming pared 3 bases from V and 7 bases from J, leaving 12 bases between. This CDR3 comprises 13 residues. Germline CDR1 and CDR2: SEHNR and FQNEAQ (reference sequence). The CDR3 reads CASSLEGRRGYTF. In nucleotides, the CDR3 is TGTGCCAGCAGCTTGGAGGGCAGACGTGGCTACACCTTC.

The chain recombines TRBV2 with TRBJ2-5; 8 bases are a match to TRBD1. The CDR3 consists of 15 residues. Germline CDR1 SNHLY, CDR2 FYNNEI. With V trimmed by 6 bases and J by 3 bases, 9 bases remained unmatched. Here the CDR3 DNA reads TGTGCCAGCAGCCAGCTCCCGGGACAGGAAGAGACCCAGTACTTC. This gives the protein CASSQLPGQEETQYF.

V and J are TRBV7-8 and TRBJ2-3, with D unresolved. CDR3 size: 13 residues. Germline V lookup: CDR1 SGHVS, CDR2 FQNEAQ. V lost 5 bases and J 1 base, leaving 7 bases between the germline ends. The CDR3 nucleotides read TGTGCCAGCAGCCCGCGCGGCACAGATACGCAGTATTTT. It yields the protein CASSPRGTDTQYF.

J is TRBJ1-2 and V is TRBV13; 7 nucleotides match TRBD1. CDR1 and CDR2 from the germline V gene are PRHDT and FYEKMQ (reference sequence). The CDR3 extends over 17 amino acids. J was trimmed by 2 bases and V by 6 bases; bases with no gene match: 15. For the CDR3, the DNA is TGTGCCAGCAGTCGTCCGTCCTGGGGACAGAAAAACTATGGCTACACCTTC. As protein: CASSRPSWGQKNYGYTF.

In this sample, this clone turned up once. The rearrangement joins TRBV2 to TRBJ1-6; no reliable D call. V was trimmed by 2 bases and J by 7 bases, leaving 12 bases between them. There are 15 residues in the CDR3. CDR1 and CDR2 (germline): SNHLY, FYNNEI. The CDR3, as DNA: TGTGCCAGCAGTGAAAGAGGCGGGTTCAATTCACCCCTCCACTTT. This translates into CASSERGGFNSPLHF.

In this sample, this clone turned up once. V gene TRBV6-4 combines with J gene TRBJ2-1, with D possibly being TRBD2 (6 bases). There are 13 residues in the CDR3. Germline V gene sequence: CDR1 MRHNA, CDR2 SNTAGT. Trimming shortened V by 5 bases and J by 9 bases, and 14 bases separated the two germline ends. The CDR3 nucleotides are TGTGCCAGCAGTACTACTCTAGCGTCTGAGCAGTTCTTC. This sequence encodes CASSTTLASEQFF.

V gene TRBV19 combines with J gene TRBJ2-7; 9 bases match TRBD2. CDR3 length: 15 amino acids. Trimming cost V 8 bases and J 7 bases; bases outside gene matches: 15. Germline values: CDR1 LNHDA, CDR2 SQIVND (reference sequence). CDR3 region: CASAKAGGILGEQYF. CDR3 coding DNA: TGTGCCAGTGCTAAAGCGGGAGGAATACTCGGTGAGCAGTACTTC.

CDR3 nucleotide sequence: TGCGCCAGCAGCTTTGGGACGGTGAACACTGAAGCTTTCTTT. It specifies CASSFGTVNTEAFF. This rearrangement joins TRBV5-1 to TRBJ1-1; D perhaps matches TRBD1 (5 bases). Germline-derived CDR1 and CDR2 are SGHRS and YFSETQ. V lost 2 bases and J lost 0, with 8 bases in between. This CDR3 is built from 14 residues.

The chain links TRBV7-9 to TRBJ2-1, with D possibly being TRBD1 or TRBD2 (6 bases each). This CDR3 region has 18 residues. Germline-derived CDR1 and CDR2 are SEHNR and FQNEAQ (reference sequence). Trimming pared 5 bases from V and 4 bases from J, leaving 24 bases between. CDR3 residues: CASSPVVGRGGLYNEQFF. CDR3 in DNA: TGTGCCAGCAGCCCGGTGGTGGGCAGGGGAGGCCTGTACAATGAGCAGTTCTTC. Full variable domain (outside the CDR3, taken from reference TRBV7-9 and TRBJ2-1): DTGVSQNPRHKITKRGQNVTFRCDPISEHNRLYWYRQTLGQGPEFLTYFQNEAQLEKSRLLSDRFSAERPKGSFSTLEIQRTEQGDSAMYLCASSPVVGRGGLYNEQFFGPGTRLTVL.

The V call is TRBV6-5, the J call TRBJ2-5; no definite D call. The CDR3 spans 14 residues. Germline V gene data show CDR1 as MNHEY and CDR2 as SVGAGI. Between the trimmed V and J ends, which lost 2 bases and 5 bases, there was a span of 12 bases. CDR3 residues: CASSYPGEFETQYF. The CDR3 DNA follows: TGTGCCAGCAGTTACCCCGGAGAGTTCGAGACCCAGTACTTC.

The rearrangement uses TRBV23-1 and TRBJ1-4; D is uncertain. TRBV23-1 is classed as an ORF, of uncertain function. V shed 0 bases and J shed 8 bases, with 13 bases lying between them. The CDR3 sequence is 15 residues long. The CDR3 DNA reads TGCGCCAGCAGTCAATCGGACCGCTGGAGGGAAAAACTGTTTTTT. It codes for CASSQSDRWREKLFF.

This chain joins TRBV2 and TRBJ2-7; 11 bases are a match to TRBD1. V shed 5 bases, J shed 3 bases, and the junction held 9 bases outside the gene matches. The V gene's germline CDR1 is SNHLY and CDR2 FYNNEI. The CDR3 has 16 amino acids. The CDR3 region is CASSLTSGTGGYEQYF. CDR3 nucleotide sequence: TGTGCCAGCAGTCTCACGTCCGGGACAGGGGGCTACGAGCAGTACTTC.

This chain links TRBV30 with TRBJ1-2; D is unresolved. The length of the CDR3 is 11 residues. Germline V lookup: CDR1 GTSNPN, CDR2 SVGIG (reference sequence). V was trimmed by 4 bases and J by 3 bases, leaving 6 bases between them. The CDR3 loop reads CAWTRDYGYTF. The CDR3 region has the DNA TGTGCCTGGACCCGGGACTATGGCTACACCTTC.

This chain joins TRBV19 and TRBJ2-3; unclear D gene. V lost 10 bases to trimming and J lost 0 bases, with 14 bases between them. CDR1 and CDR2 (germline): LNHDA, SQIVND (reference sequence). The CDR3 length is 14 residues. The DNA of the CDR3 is TGTGCCACGCACCCCTCCGGGAGCACAGATACGCAGTATTTT. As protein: CATHPSGSTDTQYF.